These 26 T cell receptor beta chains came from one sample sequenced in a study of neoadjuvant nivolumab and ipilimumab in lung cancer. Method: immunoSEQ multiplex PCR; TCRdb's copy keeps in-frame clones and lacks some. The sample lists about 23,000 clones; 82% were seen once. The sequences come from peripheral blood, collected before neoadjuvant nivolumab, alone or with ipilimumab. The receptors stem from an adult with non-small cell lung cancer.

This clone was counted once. CDR3 DNA sequence: TGCGCCAGCAGCTTAGACAGGGGAAGCAATCAGCCCCAGCATTTT. Its protein product is CASSLDRGSNQPQHF. The chain is built from TRBV5-1 and TRBJ1-5, with 8 bases lining up with TRBD1. After removal of 2 bases from V and 1 base from J, the junction contained 2 bases not matched to a gene. This CDR3 spans 15 amino acids. Germline CDR1 reads SGHRS; CDR2 reads YFSETQ.

CDR3 sequence: CASSDGLRGPFF. The CDR3 DNA reads as TGTGCCAGCAGCGACGGACTGAGGGGGCCGTTCTTC. The V and J genes are TRBV5-4 and TRBJ2-1; 7 bases align to TRBD1. This CDR3 region has 12 residues. Germline lookup yields CDR1 SGHNT and CDR2 YYREEE (reference sequence). V shed 4 bases and J 15 bases; nucleotides not matched to a gene: 10.

Written as DNA, the CDR3 is TGTGCCAGCAGCTCACCGGGACGGCAATACGAGCAGTACTTC. This sequence encodes CASSSPGRQYEQYF. This sequence joins TRBV5-6 and TRBJ2-7; D might be TRBD1 or TRBD2, each matching 5 bases. Germline lookup yields CDR1 SGHDT and CDR2 YYEEEE. This CDR3 has 14 amino acids. V dropped 3 bases and J dropped 4 bases, with 14 bases sitting between them.

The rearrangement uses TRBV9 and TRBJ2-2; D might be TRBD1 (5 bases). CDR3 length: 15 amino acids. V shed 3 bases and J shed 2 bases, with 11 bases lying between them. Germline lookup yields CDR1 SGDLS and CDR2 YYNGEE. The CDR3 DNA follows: TGTGCCAGCAGCGGACAGAGAACCAACACCGGGGAGCTGTTTTTT. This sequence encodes CASSGQRTNTGELFF.

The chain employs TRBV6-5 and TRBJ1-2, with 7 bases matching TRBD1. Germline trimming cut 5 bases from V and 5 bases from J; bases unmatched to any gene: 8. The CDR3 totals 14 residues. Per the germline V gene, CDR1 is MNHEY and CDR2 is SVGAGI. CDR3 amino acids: CASSPSQGRYGYTF. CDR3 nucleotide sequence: TGTGCCAGCAGTCCTTCACAGGGGCGTTATGGCTACACCTTC.

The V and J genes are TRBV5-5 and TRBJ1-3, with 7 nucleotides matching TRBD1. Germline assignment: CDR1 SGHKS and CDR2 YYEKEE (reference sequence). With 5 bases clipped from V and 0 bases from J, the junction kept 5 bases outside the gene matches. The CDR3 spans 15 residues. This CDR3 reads CASSSGGYSGNTIYF. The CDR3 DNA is TGTGCCAGCAGTTCAGGGGGATACTCTGGAAACACCATATATTTT.

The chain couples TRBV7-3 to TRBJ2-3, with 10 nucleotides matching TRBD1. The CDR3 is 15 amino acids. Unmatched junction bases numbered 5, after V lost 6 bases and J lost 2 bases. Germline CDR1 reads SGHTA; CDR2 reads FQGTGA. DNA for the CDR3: TGTGCCAGCAGTCGGACAGGGGGTCTCACAGATACGCAGTATTTT. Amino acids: CASSRTGGLTDTQYF.

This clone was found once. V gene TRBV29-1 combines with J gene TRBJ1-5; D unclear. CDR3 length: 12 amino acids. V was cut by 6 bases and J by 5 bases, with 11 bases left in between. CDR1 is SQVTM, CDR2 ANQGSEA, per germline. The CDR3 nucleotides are TGCAGCGTGTCGACGGTAGATCAGCCCCAGCATTTT. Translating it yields CSVSTVDQPQHF.

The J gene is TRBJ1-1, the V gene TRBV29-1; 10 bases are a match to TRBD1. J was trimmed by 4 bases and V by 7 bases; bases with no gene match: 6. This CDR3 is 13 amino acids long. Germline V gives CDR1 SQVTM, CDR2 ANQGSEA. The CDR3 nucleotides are TGCAGCGGGGGACAGGGGCCGCGCACTGAAGCTTTCTTT. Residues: CSGGQGPRTEAFF.

The CDR3 is CAWGTNNEQFF. The DNA of the CDR3 is TGTGCCTGGGGGACTAACAATGAGCAGTTCTTC. The chain couples TRBV30 to TRBJ2-1; 7 positions match TRBD2. The trim removed 5 bases at V and 5 bases at J, leaving 0 bases unmatched. Germline V gene lookup returns CDR1 GTSNPN and CDR2 SVGIG (reference sequence). The CDR3 consists of 11 residues.

The CDR3 region is CASSSSPQGLYGYTF. Written as DNA, the CDR3 is TGTGCCAGCAGCTCCTCCCCACAGGGCCTCTATGGCTACACCTTC. V gene TRBV7-6 combines with J gene TRBJ1-2; D may be TRBD1 (6 bases). CDR1 is SGHVS, CDR2 FNYEAQ, per germline. V was shortened by 4 bases and J by 4 bases, with 16 bases between the two germline ends. This CDR3 is 15 amino acids long.

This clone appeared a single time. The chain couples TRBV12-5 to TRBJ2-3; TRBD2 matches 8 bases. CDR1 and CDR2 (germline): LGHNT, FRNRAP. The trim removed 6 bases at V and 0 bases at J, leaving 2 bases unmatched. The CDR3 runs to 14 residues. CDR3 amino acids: CASGPSGSTDTQYF. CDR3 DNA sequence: TGTGCTAGTGGACCTAGCGGGAGCACAGATACGCAGTATTTT.

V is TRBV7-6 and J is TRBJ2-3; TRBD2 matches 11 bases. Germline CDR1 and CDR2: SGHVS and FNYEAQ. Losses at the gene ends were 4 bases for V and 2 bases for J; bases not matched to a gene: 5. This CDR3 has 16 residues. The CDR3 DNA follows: TGTGCCAGCAGCTACCTAGCGGGAGGACTCACAGATACGCAGTATTTT. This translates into CASSYLAGGLTDTQYF.

The DNA of the CDR3 is TGTGCCAGCTCACCACCAGGGTCCCACGAGCAGTACTTC. Its translation: CASSPPGSHEQYF. J is TRBJ2-7 and V is TRBV18; D is unresolved. The CDR3 has 13 amino acids. Per germline, CDR1 KGHSH and CDR2 LQKENI. Trimming cost V 0 bases and J 5 bases, with 8 bases left between them.

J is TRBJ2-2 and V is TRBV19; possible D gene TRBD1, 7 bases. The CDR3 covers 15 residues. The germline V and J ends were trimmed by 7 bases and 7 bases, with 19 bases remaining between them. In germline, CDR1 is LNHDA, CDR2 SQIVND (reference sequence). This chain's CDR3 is CASTGDSYRLGELFF. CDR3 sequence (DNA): TGTGCCAGTACGGGGGACAGCTACCGTCTCGGGGAGCTGTTTTTT.

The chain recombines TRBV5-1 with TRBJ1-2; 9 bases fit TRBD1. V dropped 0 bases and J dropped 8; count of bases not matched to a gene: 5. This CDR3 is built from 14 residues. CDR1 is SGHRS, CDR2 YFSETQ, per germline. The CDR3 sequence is CASSLEQGAKGYTF. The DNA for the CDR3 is TGCGCCAGCAGCTTGGAACAGGGGGCGAAGGGCTACACCTTC.

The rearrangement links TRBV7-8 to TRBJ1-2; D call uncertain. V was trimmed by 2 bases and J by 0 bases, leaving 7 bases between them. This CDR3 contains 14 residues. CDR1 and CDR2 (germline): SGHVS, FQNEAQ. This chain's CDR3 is CASSLFRTNYGYTF. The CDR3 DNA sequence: TGTGCCAGCAGCTTATTCCGAACTAACTATGGCTACACCTTC. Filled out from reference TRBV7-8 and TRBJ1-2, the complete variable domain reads GAGVSQSPRYKVAKRGQDVALRCDPISGHVSLFWYQQALGQGPEFLTYFQNEAQLDKSGLPSDRFFAERPEGSVSTLKIQRTQQEDSAVYLCASSLFRTNYGYTFGSGTRLTVV.

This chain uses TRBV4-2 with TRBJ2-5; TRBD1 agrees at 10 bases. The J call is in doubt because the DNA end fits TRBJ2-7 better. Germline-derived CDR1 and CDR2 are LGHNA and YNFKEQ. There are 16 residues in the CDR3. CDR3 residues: CASSREGQGSSYEQYF. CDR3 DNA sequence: TGTGCCAGCAGCCGCGAGGGACAGGGGAGCTCCTACGAGCAGTACTTC.

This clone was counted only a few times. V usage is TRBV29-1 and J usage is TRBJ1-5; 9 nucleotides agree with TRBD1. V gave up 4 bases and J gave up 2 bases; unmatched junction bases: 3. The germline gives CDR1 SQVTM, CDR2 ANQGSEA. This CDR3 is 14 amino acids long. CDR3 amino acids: CSVGQGGGNQPQHF. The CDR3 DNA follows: TGCAGCGTTGGACAGGGGGGAGGCAATCAGCCCCAGCATTTT.

This CDR3 is CASSRHDRAQGYTF. CDR3 nucleotide sequence: TGTGCCAGCAGCCGACACGACAGGGCGCAGGGCTACACCTTC. The rearrangement links TRBV7-9 to TRBJ1-2, with 7 nucleotides matching TRBD1. CDR3 length equals 14 residues. Losses at the gene ends were 5 bases for V and 8 bases for J; bases not matched to a gene: 11. Germline V gene lookup returns CDR1 SEHNR and CDR2 FQNEAQ (reference sequence).

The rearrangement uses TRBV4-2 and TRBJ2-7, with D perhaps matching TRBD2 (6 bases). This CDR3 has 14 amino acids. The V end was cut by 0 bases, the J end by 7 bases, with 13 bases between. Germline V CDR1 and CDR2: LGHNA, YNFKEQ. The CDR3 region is CASSQDWDSREQYF. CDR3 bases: TGTGCCAGCAGCCAAGATTGGGACTCTCGGGAGCAGTACTTC.

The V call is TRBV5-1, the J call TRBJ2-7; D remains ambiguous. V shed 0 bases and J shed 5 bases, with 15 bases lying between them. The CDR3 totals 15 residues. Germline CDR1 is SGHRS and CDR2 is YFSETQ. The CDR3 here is CASSLEGRLVDEQYF. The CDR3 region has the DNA TGCGCCAGCAGCTTGGAAGGTAGATTAGTCGACGAGCAGTACTTC.

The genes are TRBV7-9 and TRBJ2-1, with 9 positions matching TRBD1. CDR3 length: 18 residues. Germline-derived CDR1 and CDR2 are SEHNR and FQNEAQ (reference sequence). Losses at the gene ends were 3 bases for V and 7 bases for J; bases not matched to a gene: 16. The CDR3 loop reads CASSFGTGIHHGGNEQFF. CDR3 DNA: TGTGCCAGCAGCTTTGGGACAGGGATTCATCATGGGGGGAATGAGCAGTTCTTC.

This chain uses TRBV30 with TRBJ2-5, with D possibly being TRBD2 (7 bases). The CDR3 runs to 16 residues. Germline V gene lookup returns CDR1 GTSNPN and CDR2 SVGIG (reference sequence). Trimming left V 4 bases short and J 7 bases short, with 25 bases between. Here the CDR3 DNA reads TGTGCCTGGACCGCCGTAGGGAGGGGGGTCGAAGGGACCCAGTACTTC. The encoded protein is CAWTAVGRGVEGTQYF.

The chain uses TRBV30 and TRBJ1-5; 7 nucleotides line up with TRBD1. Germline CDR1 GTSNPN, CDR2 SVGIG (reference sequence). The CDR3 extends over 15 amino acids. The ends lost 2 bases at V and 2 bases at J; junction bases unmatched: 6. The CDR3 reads CAWSPGQPGNQPQHF. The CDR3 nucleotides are TGTGCCTGGAGTCCGGGACAGCCGGGCAATCAGCCCCAGCATTTT. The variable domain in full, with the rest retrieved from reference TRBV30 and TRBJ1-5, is SQTIHQWPATLVQPVGSPLSLECTVEGTSNPNLYWYRQAAGRGLQLLFYSVGIGQISSEVPQNLSASRPQDRQFILSSKKLLLSDSGFYLCAWSPGQPGNQPQHFGDGTRLSIL.

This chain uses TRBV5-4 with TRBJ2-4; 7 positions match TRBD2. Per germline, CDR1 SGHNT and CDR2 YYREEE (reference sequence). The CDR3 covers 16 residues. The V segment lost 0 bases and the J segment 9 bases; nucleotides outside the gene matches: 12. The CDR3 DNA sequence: TGTGCCAGCAGCTTGGGGGCGGGGGAGAGTTGGAGCATTCAGTACTTC. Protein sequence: CASSLGAGESWSIQYF.